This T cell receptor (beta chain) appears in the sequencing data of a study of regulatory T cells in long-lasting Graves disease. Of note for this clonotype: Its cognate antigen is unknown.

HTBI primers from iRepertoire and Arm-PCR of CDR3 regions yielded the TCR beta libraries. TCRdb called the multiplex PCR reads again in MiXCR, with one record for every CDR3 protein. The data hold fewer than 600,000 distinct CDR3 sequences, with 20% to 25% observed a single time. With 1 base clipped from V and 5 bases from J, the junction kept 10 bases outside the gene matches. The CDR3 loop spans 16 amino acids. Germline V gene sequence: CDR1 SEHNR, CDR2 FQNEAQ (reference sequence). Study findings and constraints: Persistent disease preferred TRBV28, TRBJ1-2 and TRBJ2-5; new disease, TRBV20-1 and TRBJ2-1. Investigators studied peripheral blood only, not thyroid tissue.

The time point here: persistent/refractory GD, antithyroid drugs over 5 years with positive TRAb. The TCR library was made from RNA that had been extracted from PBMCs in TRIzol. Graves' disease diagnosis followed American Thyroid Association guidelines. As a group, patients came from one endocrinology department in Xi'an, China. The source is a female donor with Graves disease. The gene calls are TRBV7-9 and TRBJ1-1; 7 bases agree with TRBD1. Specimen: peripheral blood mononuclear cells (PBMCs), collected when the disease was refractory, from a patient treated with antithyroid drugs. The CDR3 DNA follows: TGTGCCAGCAGCTTAGTCCCCACAGGGGCAGCGACTGAAGCTTTCTTT. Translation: CASSLVPTGAATEAFF.